The clone carrying this T cell receptor (beta chain) appeared a few times. Its cognate antigen is unknown. A single record per CDR3 protein comes from TCRdb applying MiXCR to the 5' RACE reads. The repertoire holds roughly 350,000 distinct CDR3 sequences, with approximately 8.2% as singletons. The data were taken from a study of CD8 T cells in ankylosing spondylitis. Study-wide findings and caveats: Both synovial fluid and blood in reactive arthritis had previously been reported to carry some motif variants. Significant enrichment of disease-linked clones was reported in matched ankylosing spondylitis synovial fluid. Disease-linked clones displayed a CD8+ phenotype and appeared relatively rarely in peripheral blood. A motif in TCR beta, a set of under ten highly homologous variants, appeared characteristic of ankylosing spondylitis blood.

Germline loops: CDR1 MNHEY, CDR2 SVGAGI. The CDR3 sequence is 17 residues long. V was shortened by 0 bases and J by 7 bases, with 18 bases between the two germline ends. The sequenced sample consisted of blood, either unsorted or a sorted T cell fraction (not recorded which). This TCR came from a male donor with ankylosing spondylitis. The chain uses TRBV6-5 and TRBJ2-2; D is unresolved. As DNA, the CDR3 is TGTGCCAGCAGTTACTCTGCCTTTGGCCCCACCGGCGGGGAGCTGTTTTTT. It yields the protein CASSYSAFGPTGGELFF.